This TCR beta chain is drawn from a study of cytomegalovirus exposure and HLA in healthy donors. Points from the study as a whole: A later analysis showed HLA-associated TCR beta chains outstripping equally common others in clonal expansion. Specificity for CMV antigens was confirmed in vitro for a few of the CMV-associated chains. In a later analysis, a missense DCLRE1C variant was linked to TCR beta V- and J-gene trimming.

On this clone itself: Antigen specificity is unknown.

Germline V gene sequence: CDR1 SGHVS, CDR2 FQNEAQ. This CDR3 is built from 12 residues. The V gene lost 1 base and the J gene lost 4 bases, with 4 bases spanning the gap. The PCR ran on 60 Vbeta and 13 Jbeta primers. Generated by immunoSEQ multiplex PCR, the TCRdb table keeps only in-frame clones and is missing some. The sample has some 130,000 clones, 80% seen once. The chain is built from TRBV7-8 and TRBJ2-5; D gene uncertain. The TCR originated in a male donor in good health and CMV-seronegative. Sequenced input: PBMCs. DNA of the CDR3: TGTGCCAGCAGCTTAGTGGCAGAGACCCAGTACTTC. The encoded protein is CASSLVAETQYF.